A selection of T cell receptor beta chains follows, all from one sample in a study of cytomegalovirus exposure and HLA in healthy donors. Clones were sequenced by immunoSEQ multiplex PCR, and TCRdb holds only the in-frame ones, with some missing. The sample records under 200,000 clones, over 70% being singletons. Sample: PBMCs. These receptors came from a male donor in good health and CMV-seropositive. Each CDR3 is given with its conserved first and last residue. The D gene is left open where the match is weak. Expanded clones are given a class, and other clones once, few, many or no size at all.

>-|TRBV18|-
CASSRGRDQPQHF
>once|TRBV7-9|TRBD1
CASSPRTGGGYNSPLHF
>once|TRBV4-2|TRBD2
CASSFPGGAKETQYF
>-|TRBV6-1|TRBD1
CASSQGQPQYF
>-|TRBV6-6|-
CASSERVEAEKLFF
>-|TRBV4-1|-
CASSQDARAFF
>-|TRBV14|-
CASSVGRTSLLAYEQYF
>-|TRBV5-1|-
CASKEQGDTQYF
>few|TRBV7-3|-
CASSLPGTDTQYF
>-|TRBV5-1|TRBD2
CASRPTSGGGNEQFF
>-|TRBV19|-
CASSSWTEDTGELFF
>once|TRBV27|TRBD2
CASSRASGGRGTDTQYF
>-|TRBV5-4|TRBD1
CASSSTGGTEAFF
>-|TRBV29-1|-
CSVDGGYGYTF
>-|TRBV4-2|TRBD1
CASSQETGTELFLNTEAFF
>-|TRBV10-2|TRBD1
CASSRDRVNTGELFF
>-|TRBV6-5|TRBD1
CASSTTGGGNYGYTF
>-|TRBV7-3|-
CASSSSTISTDTQYF
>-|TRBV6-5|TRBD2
CASSSSGGAPYEQYF
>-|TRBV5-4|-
CASNRDTGELFF
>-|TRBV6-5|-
CASSYGRTYDQQYF
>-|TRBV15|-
CATSRGGDTEAFF
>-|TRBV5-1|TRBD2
CASSLTLAGSRTQYF
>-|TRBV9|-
CASSVDPGVGASSYNEQFF
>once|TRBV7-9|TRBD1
CASSLGQTGSGNTIYF
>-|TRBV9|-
CASSVADSPYEQYF
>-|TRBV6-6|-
CASSYRQASYNEQFF
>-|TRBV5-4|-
CAPRDTGEGGELFF
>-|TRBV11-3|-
CASSPQQGETQYF
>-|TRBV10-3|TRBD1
CAISESKGTGGSQPQHF
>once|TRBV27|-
CASSLGRGPARTDTQYF
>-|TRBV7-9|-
CASSLTQEGDYGYTF
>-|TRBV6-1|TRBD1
CASKGGYSNQPQHF
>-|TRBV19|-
CASSYTVGELGHEQYF
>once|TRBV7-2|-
CASSPDRYTDTQYF
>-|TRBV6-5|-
CASSYNRAQEQYF
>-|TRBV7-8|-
CASSSTSVLSYEQYF
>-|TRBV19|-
CASSISGAIYGYTF
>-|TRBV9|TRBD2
CASSVALGLASNTGELFF
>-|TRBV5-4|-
CASSFKPGLGFERHEQYF
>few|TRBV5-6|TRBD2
CASSFGGGAWEQYF
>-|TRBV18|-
CASSPRGFGEQFF
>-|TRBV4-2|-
CASSQAASTGYEQYF
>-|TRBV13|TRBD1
CASSFRRQGEYYEQYF
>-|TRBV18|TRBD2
CASSSAGGSYNEQFF
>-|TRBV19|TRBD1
CASSRTGRPPLHF
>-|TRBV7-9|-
CASSLVQVNYGYTF
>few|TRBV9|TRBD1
CASSAQTGGPDTQYF
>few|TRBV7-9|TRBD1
CASSGGQGNQPQHF
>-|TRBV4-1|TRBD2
CASSQPSGSGGGNEQFF
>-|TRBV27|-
CASSPLGGQETQYF
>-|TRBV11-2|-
CASSSVRGQTFYEQYF
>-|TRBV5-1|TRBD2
CASSLAIAGGKGEQFF
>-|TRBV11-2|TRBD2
CASSRGVSYEQYF
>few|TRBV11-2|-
CASRAGLTGELFF